This T cell receptor beta chain was identified during a study of blood T cell repertoires in COVID-19. The overall study: T cells, B-cell-depleted T cells, or PBMCs supplied cDNA or gDNA.

Profiling relied on immunoSEQ multiplex PCR, and the TCRdb table lists in-frame clones only, not all of them. The profile shows under 250,000 clones, 70% to 85% of them singletons. The junction had 3 bases not matched to a gene; V was cut back by 0 bases and J by 6 bases. The CDR3 runs 15 residues. From germline, CDR1 is SGHRS and CDR2 YFSETQ. This clonotype originated in a man older than 75 with acute or convalescent COVID-19. J is TRBJ1-6 and V is TRBV5-1, with TRBD1 matching 7 bases. What was sequenced was peripheral blood. CDR3 coding DNA: TGCGCCAGCAGCTTGGGAGGGGGCGGTAATTCACCCCTCCACTTT. Residues: CASSLGGGGNSPLHF.